These 18 T cell receptor beta chains were all obtained from the same sample, sequenced in a study of blood T cell repertoires in COVID-19. Here immunoSEQ multiplex PCR was the method, and the copy in TCRdb shows in-frame clones only, minus some. The sample lists 90,000 to 110,000 clones; over 70% were seen once. The sequenced sample consisted of peripheral blood. All receptors derive from a human donor in a cohort sampled during active or convalescent COVID-19.

V and J are TRBV9 and TRBJ1-1, with D perhaps TRBD1 (5 bases). With 1 base removed from V and 4 bases from J, the gap between germline ends came to 8 bases. The germline V gene encodes CDR1 SGDLS and CDR2 YYNGEE. CDR3 length: 13 residues. The CDR3 DNA is TGTGCCAGCAGCGTATCGGGGGGCACTGAAGCTTTCTTT. Amino acids: CASSVSGGTEAFF.

This clone was counted only a few times. The J gene is TRBJ1-4, the V gene TRBV20-1, with unresolved D. The CDR3 runs 13 residues. CDR1 is DFQATT and CDR2 is SNEGSKA in the germline V gene (reference sequence). V was trimmed by 3 bases and J by 8 bases, leaving 13 bases between them. The CDR3 coding sequence is TGCAGTGCTAGTCTTCCGGGAGGGGAAAAACTGTTTTTT. Translated: CSASLPGGEKLFF.

The V call is TRBV7-9, the J call TRBJ1-6; TRBD1 is a possible D gene (6 bases). Germline V gene data show CDR1 as SEHNR and CDR2 as FQNEAQ (reference sequence). CDR3 length equals 15 residues. V was cut by 0 bases and J by 7 bases, with 10 bases left in between. The CDR3 region has the DNA TGTGCCAGCAGCTTAGCGAGGCAGGGGAATTCACCCCTCCACTTT. This translates into CASSLARQGNSPLHF.

The chain uses TRBV30 and TRBJ1-5, with 7 bases identical to TRBD1. V dropped 4 bases and J dropped 6; count of bases not matched to a gene: 12. CDR1 GTSNPN and CDR2 SVGIG come from the germline V gene (reference sequence). The CDR3 length is 15 residues. The CDR3 sequence is CAWNRQGPISQPQHF. The DNA of the CDR3 is TGTGCCTGGAACAGACAGGGACCTATTAGTCAGCCCCAGCATTTT.

This chain connects TRBV10-3 to TRBJ2-7; TRBD2 might be the D (5 bases). Trimming left V 3 bases short and J 2 bases short, with 17 bases between. The CDR3 contains 16 residues. The germline V gene encodes CDR1 ENHRY and CDR2 SYGVKD. CDR3 sequence (DNA): TGTGCCATCAGTGAACCACCCGGGGTGAGTCCCTACGAGCAGTACTTC. This encodes CAISEPPGVSPYEQYF.

The V gene is TRBV7-9, the J gene TRBJ1-2, with 9 bases lining up with TRBD1. The V and J ends lost 5 bases and 2 bases, in that order; junction bases with no gene match: 6. Germline V gene sequence: CDR1 SEHNR, CDR2 FQNEAQ (reference sequence). This CDR3 has 15 residues. The CDR3 reads CASSKDRGRNYGYTF. CDR3 DNA: TGTGCCAGCAGCAAGGACAGGGGAAGAAACTATGGCTACACCTTC.

The chain links TRBV9 to TRBJ2-2, with 11 bases identical to TRBD1. The CDR3 runs 18 residues. Germline CDR1 and CDR2: SGDLS and YYNGEE. Germline trimming cut 0 bases from V and 2 bases from J; bases unmatched to any gene: 6. The CDR3 DNA is TGTGCCAGCAGCGTAGGCCGGACAGGGGGCGCAAACACCGGGGAGCTGTTTTTT. It codes for CASSVGRTGGANTGELFF.

This clone has only a few counts. This chain joins TRBV9 and TRBJ2-2, with a tentative D call TRBD1 (6 bases). V was shortened by 2 bases and J by 0 bases, with 8 bases between the two germline ends. CDR1 is SGDLS, CDR2 YYNGEE, per germline. The CDR3 is 15 residues long. The CDR3 coding sequence is TGTGCCAGCAGCGTTACAGGGTCGAACACCGGGGAGCTGTTTTTT. The encoded protein is CASSVTGSNTGELFF. The complete variable domain, with remaining parts taken from reference TRBV9 and TRBJ2-2, reads DSGVTQTPKHLITATGQRVTLRCSPRSGDLSVYWYQQSLDQGLQFLIQYYNGEERAKGNILERFSAQQFPDLHSELNLSSLELGDSALYFCASSVTGSNTGELFFGEGSRLTVL.

The chain combines TRBV27 with TRBJ1-1, with unresolved D. The V end was cut by 2 bases, the J end by 5 bases, with 15 bases between. The CDR3 covers 15 residues. The germline V gene encodes CDR1 MNHEY and CDR2 SMNVEV (reference sequence). Written as DNA, the CDR3 is TGTGCCAGCAGTTTAGGGTATCAGGCGGGGACTGAAGCTTTCTTT. Translation: CASSLGYQAGTEAFF.

The chain couples TRBV18 to TRBJ2-7, with D perhaps matching TRBD2 (5 bases). The V and J ends lost 6 bases and 3 bases respectively, with 21 bases between them. CDR1 KGHSH and CDR2 LQKENI come from the germline V gene. The CDR3 runs to 16 residues. CDR3 protein: CASSPQRAMGSYEQYF. The CDR3 DNA follows: TGTGCCAGCTCGCCGCAGCGAGCTATGGGGAGCTACGAGCAGTACTTC.

V usage is TRBV6-1 and J usage is TRBJ1-2, with D possibly matching TRBD1 (5 bases). The V gene's germline CDR1 is MNHNS and CDR2 SASEGT. The CDR3 runs to 14 residues. Trimming removed 5 bases from V and 4 bases from J, with 14 bases in between. The CDR3 loop reads CASSPGEGSYGYTF. The DNA of the CDR3 is TGTGCCAGCAGTCCCGGGGAGGGGAGCTATGGCTACACCTTC.

The chain has TRBV7-2 and TRBJ2-1; 10 bases fit TRBD2. V trimming: 2 bases; J trimming: 6 bases; junction bases outside the gene matches: 4. Per the germline V gene, CDR1 is SGHTA and CDR2 is FQGNSA. The CDR3 has 15 amino acids. The CDR3 spells CASSLSGLAVNEQFF. As DNA, the CDR3 is TGTGCCAGCAGCTTATCTGGACTAGCGGTCAATGAGCAGTTCTTC.

The chain couples TRBV29-1 to TRBJ1-2; maybe TRBD1 (5 bases). With 7 bases removed from V and 7 bases from J, the gap between germline ends came to 10 bases. The germline gives CDR1 SQVTM, CDR2 ANQGSEA. The CDR3 spans 10 residues. CDR3 sequence reads: CSAAGGGYTF. CDR3 nucleotide sequence: TGCAGCGCCGCGGGGGGTGGCTACACCTTC.

Remarks on this clone: An end of the junction differs from the germline gene, which may be a read error. The chain joins TRBV9 to TRBJ1-1; no reliable D call. Germline V gene lookup returns CDR1 SGDLS and CDR2 YYNGEE. The CDR3 has 8 residues. CDR3 sequence (DNA): TGTGCCAGCAGCGTAGTAGCTTTT. It is translated as CASSVVAF.

J is TRBJ2-3 and V is TRBV27, with 16 bases fitting TRBD2. The length of the CDR3 is 18 residues. V was pared by 8 bases and J by 2 bases, with 10 bases of the junction left unmatched. In germline, CDR1 is MNHEY, CDR2 SMNVEV (reference sequence). CDR3 in amino acids: CASLSGGLAGGPTDTQYF. CDR3 nucleotides: TGTGCCAGCCTCTCCGGGGGACTAGCGGGAGGGCCCACAGATACGCAGTATTTT.

The CDR3: CASSTLAGPYYEQYF. CDR3 nucleotides: TGTGCCAGCAGTACCCTGGCGGGGCCTTACTACGAGCAGTACTTC. This chain uses TRBV27 with TRBJ2-7; D possibly corresponds to TRBD2 (6 bases). V lost 5 bases and J lost 3, with 17 bases in between. Germline V gene data show CDR1 as MNHEY and CDR2 as SMNVEV (reference sequence). CDR3 length: 15 amino acids.

The rearrangement links TRBV7-9 to TRBJ2-7; 11 nucleotides align to TRBD2. The germline gives CDR1 SEHNR, CDR2 FQNEAQ (reference sequence). J lost 6 bases, V lost 8 bases, and 12 bases had no gene match. This CDR3 comprises 15 residues. CDR3 loop: CASALLAGGSGEQYF. The CDR3 DNA reads TGTGCCAGCGCCCTGCTAGCGGGAGGTTCGGGCGAGCAGTACTTC.

The chain carries TRBV4-1 and TRBJ2-7; TRBD1 agrees at 7 bases. Per the germline V gene, CDR1 is MGHRA and CDR2 is YSYEKL. With 6 bases clipped from V and 2 bases from J, the junction kept 10 bases outside the gene matches. This CDR3 region has 15 residues. Here the CDR3 DNA reads TGCGCCAGCAGTCAAAGACAGGGTGGGCCCTACGAGCAGTACTTC. Its translation: CASSQRQGGPYEQYF.